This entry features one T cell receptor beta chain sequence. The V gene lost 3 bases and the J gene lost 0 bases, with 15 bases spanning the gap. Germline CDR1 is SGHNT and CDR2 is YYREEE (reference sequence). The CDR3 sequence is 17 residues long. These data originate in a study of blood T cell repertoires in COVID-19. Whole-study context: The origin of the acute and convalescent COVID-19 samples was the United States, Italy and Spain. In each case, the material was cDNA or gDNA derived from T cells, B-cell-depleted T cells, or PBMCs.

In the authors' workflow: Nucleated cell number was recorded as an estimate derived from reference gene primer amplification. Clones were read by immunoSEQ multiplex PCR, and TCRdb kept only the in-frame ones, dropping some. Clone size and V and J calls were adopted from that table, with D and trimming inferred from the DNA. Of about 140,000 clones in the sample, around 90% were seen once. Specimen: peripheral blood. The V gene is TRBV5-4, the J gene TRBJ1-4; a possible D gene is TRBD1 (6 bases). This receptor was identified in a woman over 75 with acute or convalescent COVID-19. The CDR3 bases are TGTGCCAGCAGCTCCGGGGGGGGGCATGCAACTAATGAAAAACTGTTTTTT. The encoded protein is CASSSGGGHATNEKLFF. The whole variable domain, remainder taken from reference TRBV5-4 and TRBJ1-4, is ETGVTQSPTHLIKTRGQQVTLRCSSQSGHNTVSWYQQALGQGPQFIFQYYREEENGRGNFPPRFSGLQFPNYSSELNVNALELDDSALYLCASSSGGGHATNEKLFFGSGTQLSVL.